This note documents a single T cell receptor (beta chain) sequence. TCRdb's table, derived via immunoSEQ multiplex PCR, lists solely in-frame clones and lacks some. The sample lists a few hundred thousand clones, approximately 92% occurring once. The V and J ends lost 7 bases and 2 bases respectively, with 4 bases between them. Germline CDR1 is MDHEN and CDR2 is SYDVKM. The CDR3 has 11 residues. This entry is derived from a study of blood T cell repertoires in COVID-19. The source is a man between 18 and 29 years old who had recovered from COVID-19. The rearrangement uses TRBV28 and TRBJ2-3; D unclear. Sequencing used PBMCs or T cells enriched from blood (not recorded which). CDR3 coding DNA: TGTGCCAGCACCTACACAGATACGCAGTATTTT. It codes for CASTYTDTQYF.